A selection of T cell receptor beta chains follows, all from one sample in a study of beta chain features in type 1 diabetes. Method: immunoSEQ multiplex PCR; TCRdb's copy keeps in-frame clones and lacks some. This table holds some 370,000 clones, over 9% found once. Sequencing was done on a sample of central memory CD4+ T cells from blood. These receptors were obtained from a man aged 25 to 40 with type 1 diabetes. The CDR3 runs from the conserved cysteine through the conserved F or W. Each record gives: V gene, D gene, J gene, CDR3 protein. A D gene is named only where the DNA matches it firmly.

v_gene: TRBV5-5; d_gene: -; j_gene: TRBJ1-2; CDR3aa: CASSLAGFNYGYTF
v_gene: TRBV6-1; d_gene: -; j_gene: TRBJ1-1; CDR3aa: CASSSIPGLNTEAFF
v_gene: TRBV5-1; d_gene: -; j_gene: TRBJ2-5; CDR3aa: CASREETQYF
v_gene: TRBV6-4; d_gene: -; j_gene: TRBJ2-1; CDR3aa: CASSDLASWFYNEQFF
v_gene: TRBV9; d_gene: TRBD2; j_gene: TRBJ2-1; CDR3aa: CASSVDIAGVRYNEQFF
v_gene: TRBV18; d_gene: TRBD1; j_gene: TRBJ2-7; CDR3aa: CASSPGTVERSF
v_gene: TRBV28; d_gene: -; j_gene: TRBJ2-7; CDR3aa: CASTPAGTAYEQYF
v_gene: TRBV5-8; d_gene: TRBD2; j_gene: TRBJ2-7; CDR3aa: CASSQASGSYEQYF
v_gene: TRBV5-1; d_gene: -; j_gene: TRBJ1-5; CDR3aa: CASSLDGQPHQPQHF
v_gene: TRBV28; d_gene: TRBD1; j_gene: TRBJ1-2; CDR3aa: CASRSGTGSGYTF
v_gene: TRBV5-1; d_gene: -; j_gene: TRBJ2-6; CDR3aa: CASSFGSGANVLTF
v_gene: TRBV19; d_gene: -; j_gene: TRBJ2-1; CDR3aa: CASTPSGKVNEQFF
v_gene: TRBV29-1; d_gene: -; j_gene: TRBJ2-7; CDR3aa: CSVNRGRSYEQYF
v_gene: TRBV28; d_gene: -; j_gene: TRBJ1-5; CDR3aa: CASSLLAGRRPQHF
v_gene: TRBV5-6; d_gene: -; j_gene: TRBJ1-2; CDR3aa: CASSLEGYYGYTF
v_gene: TRBV10-1; d_gene: -; j_gene: TRBJ2-3; CDR3aa: CASSESGTDTQYF
v_gene: TRBV2; d_gene: -; j_gene: TRBJ2-2; CDR3aa: CASSLGQVGNTGELFF
v_gene: TRBV7-9; d_gene: -; j_gene: TRBJ1-5; CDR3aa: CASSLDSNQPQHF
v_gene: TRBV6-1; d_gene: -; j_gene: TRBJ2-1; CDR3aa: CASSDTGGPHEQFF
v_gene: TRBV7-9; d_gene: -; j_gene: TRBJ1-2; CDR3aa: CASSLSLGANTNYGYTF
v_gene: TRBV7-2; d_gene: -; j_gene: TRBJ1-5; CDR3aa: CASSPQGRDSNQPQHF
v_gene: TRBV6-1; d_gene: -; j_gene: TRBJ1-5; CDR3aa: CASSHLGQPQHF
v_gene: TRBV7-9; d_gene: -; j_gene: TRBJ2-5; CDR3aa: CASSLETRSETQYF
v_gene: TRBV10-3; d_gene: TRBD2; j_gene: TRBJ2-1; CDR3aa: CATRRGDGEQFF
v_gene: TRBV7-2; d_gene: TRBD2; j_gene: TRBJ2-2; CDR3aa: CASSPGLAGTGELFF